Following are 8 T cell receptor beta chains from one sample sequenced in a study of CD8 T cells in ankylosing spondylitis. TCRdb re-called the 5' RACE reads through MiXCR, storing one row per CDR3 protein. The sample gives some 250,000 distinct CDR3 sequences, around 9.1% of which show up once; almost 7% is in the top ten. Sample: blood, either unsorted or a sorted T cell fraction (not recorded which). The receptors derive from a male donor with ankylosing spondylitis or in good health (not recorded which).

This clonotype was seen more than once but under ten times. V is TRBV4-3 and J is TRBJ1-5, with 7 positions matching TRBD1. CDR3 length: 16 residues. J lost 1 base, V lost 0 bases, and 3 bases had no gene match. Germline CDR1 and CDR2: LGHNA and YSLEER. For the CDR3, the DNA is TGCGCCAGCAGCCAAGATTCAGGGGGAAGCAATCAGCCCCAGCATTTT. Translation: CASSQDSGGSNQPQHF.

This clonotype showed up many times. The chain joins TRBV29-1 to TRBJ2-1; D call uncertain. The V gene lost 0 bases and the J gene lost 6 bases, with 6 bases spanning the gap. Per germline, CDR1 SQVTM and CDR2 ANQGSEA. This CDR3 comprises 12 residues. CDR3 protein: CSVEDRVNEQFF. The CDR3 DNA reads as TGCAGCGTTGAAGATAGAGTCAATGAGCAGTTCTTC.

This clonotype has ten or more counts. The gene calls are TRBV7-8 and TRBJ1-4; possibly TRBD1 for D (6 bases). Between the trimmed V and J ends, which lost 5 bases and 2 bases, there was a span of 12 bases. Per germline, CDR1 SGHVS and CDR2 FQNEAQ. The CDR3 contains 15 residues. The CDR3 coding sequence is TGTGCCAGCAGCCAGACAGGTTTTACTAATGAAAAACTGTTTTTT. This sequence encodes CASSQTGFTNEKLFF.

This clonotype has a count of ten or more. This chain's CDR3 is CASSLEAGSGNQPQHF. The CDR3 DNA follows: TGCGCCAGCAGCTTGGAGGCAGGGAGTGGCAATCAGCCCCAGCATTTT. This chain joins TRBV5-1 and TRBJ1-5, with a possible D match to TRBD1 (5 bases). Germline V gene lookup returns CDR1 SGHRS and CDR2 YFSETQ. This CDR3 has 16 amino acids. Trimming removed 0 bases from V and 2 bases from J, with 12 bases in between.

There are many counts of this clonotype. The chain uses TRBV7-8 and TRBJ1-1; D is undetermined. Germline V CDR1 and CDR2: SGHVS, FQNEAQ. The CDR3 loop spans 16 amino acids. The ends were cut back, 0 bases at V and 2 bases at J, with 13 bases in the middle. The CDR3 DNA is TGTGCCAGCAGCTTAGCGGCAAGACACATTAACACTGAAGCTTTCTTT. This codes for CASSLAARHINTEAFF. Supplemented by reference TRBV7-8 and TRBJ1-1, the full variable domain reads GAGVSQSPRYKVAKRGQDVALRCDPISGHVSLFWYQQALGQGPEFLTYFQNEAQLDKSGLPSDRFFAERPEGSVSTLKIQRTQQEDSAVYLCASSLAARHINTEAFFGQGTRLTVV.

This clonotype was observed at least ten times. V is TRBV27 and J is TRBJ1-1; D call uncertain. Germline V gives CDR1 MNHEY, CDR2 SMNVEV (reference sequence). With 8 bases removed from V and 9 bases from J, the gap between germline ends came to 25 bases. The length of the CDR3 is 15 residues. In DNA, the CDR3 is TGTGCCAGCCGGCCCGGTGTCATGCTCGCAAATCAAGCTTTCTTT. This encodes CASRPGVMLANQAFF.

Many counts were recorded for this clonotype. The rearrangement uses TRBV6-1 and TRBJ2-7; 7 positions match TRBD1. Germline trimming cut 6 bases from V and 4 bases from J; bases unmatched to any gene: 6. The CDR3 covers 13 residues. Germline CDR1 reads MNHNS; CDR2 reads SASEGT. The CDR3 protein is CASRRTGPYEQYF. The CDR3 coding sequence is TGTGCCAGCAGGAGGACAGGTCCATACGAGCAGTACTTC.

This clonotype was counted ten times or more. This CDR3 is CASSFGTSGGYNTGELFF. CDR3 DNA sequence: TGCGCCAGCAGCTTCGGGACTAGCGGGGGCTATAACACCGGGGAGCTGTTTTTT. V is TRBV5-1 and J is TRBJ2-2; 14 positions agree with TRBD2. The CDR3 length is 18 residues. Trimming removed 2 bases from V and 2 bases from J; junction bases left unmatched: 5. Per the germline V gene, CDR1 is SGHRS and CDR2 is YFSETQ.